The 9 T cell receptor beta chains below were found in one sample sequenced in a study of T cells after yellow fever vaccination. In TCRdb, the 5' RACE reads were re-called with MiXCR into one record per CDR3 protein. Among 300,000 or so distinct CDR3 sequences listed, about 6.6% were seen once. The sample consisted of PBMCs, taken roughly 46 days after the first yellow fever vaccination. These TCRs come from a man aged 18 to 35 who received the YFV17D yellow fever vaccine.

This clonotype was recorded at least ten times. The chain combines TRBV5-1 with TRBJ2-3; TRBD2 matches 14 bases. From germline, CDR1 is SGHRS and CDR2 YFSETQ. CDR3 size: 17 residues. V lost 0 bases, J lost 4 bases, and 4 bases stayed unmatched. As DNA, the CDR3 is TGCGCCAGCAGCTTGGAGGGGACTAGCGGGGGCGCAGATACGCAGTATTTT. Encoded protein: CASSLEGTSGGADTQYF.

This clonotype showed up just a few times. The gene calls are TRBV7-2 and TRBJ2-7, with D tentatively TRBD2 (6 bases). The CDR3 totals 16 residues. The ends were cut back, 5 bases at V and 0 bases at J, with 17 bases in the middle. The germline CDR1 and CDR2 sequences are SGHTA and FQGNSA. CDR3 DNA: TGTGCCAGCAGCCGTAGGGCGGGGCAGGGCTCCTACGAGCAGTACTTC. Protein product: CASSRRAGQGSYEQYF.

The chain uses TRBV5-6 and TRBJ2-7, with 8 bases fitting TRBD2. Germline lookup yields CDR1 SGHDT and CDR2 YYEEEE. CDR3 length: 17 amino acids. V lost 4 bases, J lost 1 base, and 13 bases stayed unmatched. CDR3 sequence reads: CASSLTSGGGRSYEQYV. The CDR3 DNA is TGTGCCAGCAGCCTCACATCGGGCGGGGGGCGTTCCTACGAGCAGTACGTC.

This clonotype was observed at least ten times. This sequence joins TRBV20-1 and TRBJ1-3; TRBD1 matches 9 bases. Germline CDR1 DFQATT, CDR2 SNEGSKA (reference sequence). V shed 4 bases, J shed 2 bases, and the junction held 3 bases outside the gene matches. CDR3 length equals 14 residues. The CDR3 loop reads CSATHRGPGNTIYF. The CDR3 coding sequence is TGCAGTGCTACCCACAGGGGGCCTGGAAACACCATATATTTT.

This clonotype was picked up a small number of times. The chain uses TRBV5-5 and TRBJ1-6; 9 positions agree with TRBD1. The CDR3 contains 15 residues. With V trimmed by 2 bases and J by 8 bases, 5 bases remained unmatched. Germline CDR1 SGHKS, CDR2 YYEKEE (reference sequence). The CDR3 protein is CASSFTGGVDSPLHF. Here the CDR3 DNA reads TGTGCCAGCAGCTTTACAGGGGGCGTCGATTCACCCCTCCACTTT. The full variable domain, rest sourced from reference TRBV5-5 and TRBJ1-6, is DAGVTQSPTHLIKTRGQQVTLRCSPISGHKSVSWYQQVLGQGPQFIFQYYEKEERGRGNFPDRFSARQFPNYSSELNVNALLLGDSALYLCASSFTGGVDSPLHFGNGTRLTVT.

The rearrangement joins TRBV28 to TRBJ2-1; 8 bases match TRBD1. CDR1 and CDR2 from the germline V gene are MDHEN and SYDVKM. This CDR3 has 15 residues. Germline trimming cut 6 bases from V and 0 bases from J; bases unmatched to any gene: 4. In DNA, the CDR3 is TGTGCCAGCAGGGACAGGGTGAGCTCCTACAATGAGCAGTTCTTC. This sequence encodes CASRDRVSSYNEQFF.

This clonotype was seen a few times. This chain uses TRBV29-1 with TRBJ2-3, with 10 bases fitting TRBD1. J lost 0 bases, V lost 7 bases, and 7 bases had no gene match. Germline CDR1 and CDR2: SQVTM and ANQGSEA. The CDR3 covers 15 residues. The CDR3 DNA reads TGCAGCGCCAGCGACAGGGGGCAGAGCACAGATACGCAGTATTTT. Encoded protein: CSASDRGQSTDTQYF.

This clonotype was recorded a few times. This chain joins TRBV5-1 and TRBJ1-1; D might be TRBD1 (6 bases). This CDR3 has 13 amino acids. Per the germline V gene, CDR1 is SGHRS and CDR2 is YFSETQ. V shed 7 bases and J shed 1 base, with 11 bases lying between them. DNA of the CDR3: TGCGCCAGCTCCGGACAGTCGAACACTGAAGCTTTCTTT. This gives the protein CASSGQSNTEAFF.

This chain connects TRBV7-2 to TRBJ2-1, with 11 bases fitting TRBD2. J lost 9 bases, V lost 5 bases, and 9 bases had no gene match. The CDR3 is 15 residues long. Germline assignment: CDR1 SGHTA and CDR2 FQGNSA. For the CDR3, the DNA is TGTGCCAGCAGCGCGCGACTAGCGGGGAGGAGTGAGCAGTTCTTC. Encoded protein: CASSARLAGRSEQFF. Drawing the rest from reference TRBV7-2 and TRBJ2-1, the complete variable domain is GAGVSQSPSNKVTEKGKDVELRCDPISGHTALYWYRQSLGQGLEFLIYFQGNSAPDKSGLPSDRFSAERTGGSVSTLTIQRTQQEDSAVYLCASSARLAGRSEQFFGPGTRLTVL.